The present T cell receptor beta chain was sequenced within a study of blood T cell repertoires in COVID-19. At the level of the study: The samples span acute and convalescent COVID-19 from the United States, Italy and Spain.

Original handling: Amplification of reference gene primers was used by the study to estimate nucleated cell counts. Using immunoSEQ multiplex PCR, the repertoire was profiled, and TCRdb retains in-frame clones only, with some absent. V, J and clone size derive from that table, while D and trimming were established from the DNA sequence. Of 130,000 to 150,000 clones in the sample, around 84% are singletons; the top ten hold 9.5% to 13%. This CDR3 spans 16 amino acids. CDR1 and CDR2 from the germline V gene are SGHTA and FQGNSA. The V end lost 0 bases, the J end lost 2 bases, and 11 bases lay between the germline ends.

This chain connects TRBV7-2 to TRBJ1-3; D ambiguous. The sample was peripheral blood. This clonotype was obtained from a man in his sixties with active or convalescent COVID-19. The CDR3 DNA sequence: TGTGCCAGCAGCTTAGCCTGGGCAGGCGCTGGAAACACCATATATTTT. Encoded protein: CASSLAWAGAGNTIYF.